This is a list of T cell receptor beta chains from one sample in a study of CD8+ T cells in alopecia areata. Using immunoSEQ multiplex PCR, the repertoire was profiled, and TCRdb retains in-frame clones only, with some absent. The data hold 6,900 or so clones, with around two thirds observed a single time. The sample here was skin, taken at week 4, from a patient treated with tofacitinib. The receptors were gathered from a human donor with alopecia areata. Each CDR3 is given with its conserved first and last residue. Fields, in order: D gene, clone size, J gene, V gene, CDR3 protein, CDR3 DNA. D genes are given only for firm matches. For some rows the clone size is stated as once, few or many, or as a class when expanded; others skip it.

>TRBD1|NA|TRBJ1-2|TRBV5-1
CASSTWDRGWDGYTF
TGCGCCAGCAGCACCTGGGACAGGGGCTGGGATGGCTACACCTTC
>NA|NA|TRBJ1-2|TRBV18
CASSPGAPVGYTF
TGTGCCAGCTCACCGGGGGCGCCCGTAGGCTACACCTTC
>NA|NA|TRBJ2-5|TRBV18
CASSPDRLETQYF
TGTGCCAGCTCCCCAGACAGGCTGGAGACCCAGTACTTC
>NA|NA|TRBJ1-4|TRBV23-1
CASPMLGGKLFF
TGCGCCAGCCCCATGCTGGGGGGAAAACTGTTTTTT
>NA|NA|TRBJ1-2|TRBV5-6
CASSLWRGGYTF
TGTGCCAGCAGCTTGTGGAGAGGCGGCTACACCTTC
>TRBD1|NA|TRBJ2-7|TRBV6-5
CASTRSGQGYEQYF
TGTGCCAGCACCCGATCCGGACAGGGCTACGAGCAGTACTTC
>TRBD1|NA|TRBJ2-7|TRBV28
CASRTQTGGPTYEQYF
TGTGCCAGCAGGACACAAACAGGGGGCCCCACCTACGAGCAGTACTTC
>NA|NA|TRBJ1-5|TRBV2
CASRGNQPQHF
TGTGCCAGCAGAGGGAATCAGCCCCAGCATTTT
>NA|NA|TRBJ2-2|TRBV13
CASSLGRKMDLGNTGELFF
TGTGCCAGCAGCTTAGGACGGAAAATGGATTTGGGTAACACCGGGGAGCTGTTTTTT
>NA|NA|TRBJ2-3|TRBV5-6
CASSLIGTIRADTQYF
TGTGCCAGCAGCTTGATCGGGACAATCCGGGCAGATACGCAGTATTTT
>TRBD2|NA|TRBJ2-7|TRBV7-9
CASSLDASGSVDEQYF
TGTGCCAGCAGCTTAGATGCTAGCGGGAGTGTCGACGAGCAGTACTTC
>NA|NA|TRBJ1-6|TRBV7-9
CASSFTGTNSPLHF
TGTGCCAGCAGCTTCACCGGGACTAATTCACCCCTCCACTTT
>NA|NA|TRBJ2-7|TRBV7-9
CASSHLSVREQYF
TGTGCCAGCAGCCACTTAAGCGTTCGGGAGCAGTACTTC
>NA|NA|TRBJ1-5|TRBV7-9
CASSLGEWTQHF
TGTGCCAGCAGCTTAGGGGAGTGGACCCAGCATTTT
>NA|NA|TRBJ2-1|TRBV19
CASSSADYVYNEQFF
TGTGCCAGCTCTAGCGCGGATTATGTCTACAATGAGCAGTTCTTC
>NA|once|TRBJ1-5|TRBV19
CASRKGGTADLSNQPQHF
TGTGCCAGTAGAAAGGGCGGGACCGCAGACCTAAGCAATCAGCCCCAGCATTTT
>TRBD2|NA|TRBJ2-1|TRBV10-3
CAISAYRLAGPYNEQFF
TGTGCCATCAGTGCGTACCGGCTAGCGGGACCCTACAATGAGCAGTTCTTC
>NA|once|TRBJ1-3|TRBV19
CASSPETASGNTIYF
TGTGCCAGTAGTCCCGAAACAGCCTCTGGAAACACCATATATTTT
>NA|NA|TRBJ2-4|TRBV4-2
CASSQGPLLASKNIQYF
TGTGCCAGCAGCCAAGGCCCCCTACTAGCTTCCAAAAACATTCAGTACTTC
>TRBD1|once|TRBJ2-5|TRBV5-1
CASSSTHTGGGETQYF
TGCGCCAGCAGCTCGACCCACACAGGGGGCGGAGAGACCCAGTACTTC
>TRBD2|NA|TRBJ2-1|TRBV9
CASSVAPSGGNNEQFF
TGTGCCAGCAGCGTAGCCCCCAGCGGGGGTAACAATGAGCAGTTCTTC
>TRBD1|NA|TRBJ1-2|TRBV5-1
CASSVNPGQVLGLNYGYTF
TGCGCCAGCAGCGTGAATCCCGGACAGGTTTTGGGACTTAACTATGGCTACACCTTC
>NA|NA|TRBJ1-6|TRBV7-9
CASSLGFGQDNSPLHF
TGTGCCAGCAGCCTCGGGTTCGGGCAGGATAATTCACCCCTCCACTTT
>NA|NA|TRBJ1-1|TRBV5-6
CASSLATLTAGVMNTEAFF
TGTGCCAGCAGCTTGGCCACCCTTACCGCAGGGGTGATGAACACTGAAGCTTTCTTT
>NA|NA|TRBJ2-5|TRBV5-1
CASSLLAAQETQYF
TGCGCCAGCAGCTTGCTGGCGGCTCAAGAGACCCAGTACTTC
>NA|NA|TRBJ2-2|TRBV29-1
CSVDLRGANTGELFF
TGCAGCGTTGATCTGCGCGGGGCGAACACCGGGGAGCTGTTTTTT
>NA|NA|TRBJ1-2|TRBV7-6
CASSLGVRIGYGYTF
TGTGCCAGCAGCTTGGGAGTAAGGATAGGGTATGGCTACACCTTC
>NA|NA|TRBJ1-2|TRBV27
CASSLVWPNNYGYTF
TGTGCCAGCAGTCTAGTCTGGCCTAACAACTATGGCTACACCTTC
>NA|NA|TRBJ1-1|TRBV18
CASSPRGGGGQTEAFF
TGTGCCAGCTCACCAAGGGGCGGGGGCGGACAGACTGAAGCTTTCTTT
>TRBD1|NA|TRBJ1-6|TRBV9
CASSVASGQGFDNSPLHF
TGTGCCAGCAGCGTAGCTTCGGGACAGGGGTTTGACAATTCACCCCTCCACTTT
>NA|NA|TRBJ2-7|TRBV6-1
CASSAGGTGWVYEQYF
TGTGCCAGCAGTGCGGGGGGGACAGGGTGGGTATACGAGCAGTACTTC
>NA|NA|TRBJ1-2|TRBV14
CASSQDRGSPPYGYTF
TGTGCCAGCAGCCAAGATAGGGGAAGTCCGCCCTATGGCTACACCTTC
>NA|NA|TRBJ1-5|TRBV11-2
CASSLGGGQPQHF
TGTGCCAGCAGCTTAGGGGGAGGGCAGCCCCAGCATTTT
>TRBD1|NA|TRBJ2-3|TRBV7-9
CASSSQLQGEKTDTQYF
TGTGCCAGCAGCTCGCAACTACAGGGGGAGAAGACAGATACGCAGTATTTT
>NA|NA|TRBJ2-3|TRBV13
CASTYRGRFTDTQYF
TGTGCCAGCACCTACCGGGGACGCTTCACAGATACGCAGTATTTT
>TRBD2|NA|TRBJ2-7|TRBV5-1
CASSPREVSYEQYF
TGCGCCAGCAGCCCCCGGGAGGTCTCCTACGAGCAGTACTTC
>NA|NA|TRBJ2-1|TRBV11-2
CASSRLGGSSYNEQFF
TGTGCCAGCAGCCGCTTAGGCGGCAGCTCCTACAATGAGCAGTTCTTC
>NA|NA|TRBJ1-1|TRBV7-9
CASSLALGIVNTEAFF
TGTGCCAGCAGCTTAGCGTTAGGCATAGTCAACACTGAAGCTTTCTTT